The clone carrying this T cell receptor beta chain was seen ten or more times. Its antigen is currently unknown. These data are taken from a study of CD8 T cells in ankylosing spondylitis. Per germline, CDR1 SEHNR and CDR2 FQNEAQ (reference sequence). V was shortened by 6 bases and J by 1 base, with 12 bases between the two germline ends. The CDR3 length is 14 residues. TCRdb reprocessed the 5' RACE reads via MiXCR and lists one record per CDR3 protein. The sample holds roughly 490,000 distinct CDR3 sequences; roughly 5.2% are singletons and the top ten take under 4.5%. Study-wide results and caveats: Existing reports had already noted some motif variants in reactive arthritis synovial fluid and blood. Characteristic of ankylosing spondylitis blood, it appeared, was a TCR beta motif comprising roughly 8 highly homologous variants.

The chain uses TRBV7-9 and TRBJ1-1; no firm D call. The TCR comes from a male donor with ankylosing spondylitis. The sequenced material came from blood, either unsorted or a sorted T cell fraction (not recorded which). CDR3 residues: CASRILAENTEAFF. The CDR3 coding sequence is TGTGCCAGCAGAATTCTGGCCGAGAACACTGAAGCTTTCTTT.